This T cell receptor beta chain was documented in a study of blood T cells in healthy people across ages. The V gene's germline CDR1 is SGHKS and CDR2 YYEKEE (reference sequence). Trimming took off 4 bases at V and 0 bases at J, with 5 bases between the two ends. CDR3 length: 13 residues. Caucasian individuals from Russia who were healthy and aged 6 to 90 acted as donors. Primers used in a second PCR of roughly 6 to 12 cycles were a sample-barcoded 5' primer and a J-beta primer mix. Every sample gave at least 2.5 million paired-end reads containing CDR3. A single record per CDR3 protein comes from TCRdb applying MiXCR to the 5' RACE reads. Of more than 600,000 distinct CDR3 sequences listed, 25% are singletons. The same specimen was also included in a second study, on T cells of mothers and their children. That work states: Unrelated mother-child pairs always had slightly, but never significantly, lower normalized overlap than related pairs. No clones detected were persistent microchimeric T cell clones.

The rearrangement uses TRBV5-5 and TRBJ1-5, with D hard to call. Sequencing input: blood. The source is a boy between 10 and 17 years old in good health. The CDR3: CASSEFSNQPQHF. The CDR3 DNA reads TGTGCCAGCAGCGAGTTTAGCAATCAGCCCCAGCATTTT. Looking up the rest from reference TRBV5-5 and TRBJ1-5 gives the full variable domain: DAGVTQSPTHLIKTRGQQVTLRCSPISGHKSVSWYQQVLGQGPQFIFQYYEKEERGRGNFPDRFSARQFPNYSSELNVNALLLGDSALYLCASSEFSNQPQHFGDGTRLSIL.